A single sample is the source of the 2 T cell receptor beta chains below, sequenced in a study of regulatory T cells in long-lasting Graves disease. Relying on iRepertoire HTBI primers and Arm-PCR of CDR3 regions, the team built TCR beta libraries. MiXCR, applied by TCRdb to the multiplex PCR reads, yields one record per CDR3 protein. The repertoire holds hundreds of thousands of distinct CDR3 sequences, with approximately 16% as singletons. Time point meaning: newly diagnosed GD, antithyroid drugs for less than 3 months. RNA isolated from PBMCs was used to make the TCR library. These same data were also listed under a study on T cells in Graves' hyperthyroidism and ophthalmopathy.

This sample comprised peripheral blood mononuclear cells (PBMCs), obtained at new diagnosis, from a patient treated with antithyroid drugs. The receptors originated from a middle-aged woman with Graves disease.

This clonotype was picked up a small number of times. The chain links TRBV6-2 or TRBV6-3 to TRBJ2-3; perhaps D is TRBD1 or TRBD2 (5 bases each). V lost 8 bases and J 1 base, leaving 16 bases between the germline ends. Germline lookup yields CDR1 MNHEY and CDR2 SVGEGT. This CDR3 contains 15 residues. CDR3 nucleotide sequence: TGTGCCAGCGGGAACGGGGCGGCTGGCACAGATACGCAGTATTTT. This translates into CASGNGAAGTDTQYF.

The chain combines TRBV15 with TRBJ2-1, with TRBD2 matching 12 bases. The CDR3 spans 15 residues. Germline CDR1 is LNHNV and CDR2 is YYDKDF (reference sequence). The J segment lost 8 bases and the V segment lost 6 bases, leaving 8 bases of the junction unmatched. The CDR3 region is CATRSLAGGPYEQFF. The CDR3 DNA follows: TGTGCCACCAGGTCCCTAGCGGGAGGGCCCTATGAGCAGTTCTTC.